A selection of T cell receptor beta chains follows, all from one sample in a study of blood T cell repertoires in COVID-19. Some clones are missing from TCRdb's copy, which holds only in-frame ones; the method was immunoSEQ multiplex PCR. In the table there are over 100,000 clones, 85% to 90% of which are singletons. Sample: peripheral blood. The receptors come from a man between 60 and 75 years old with COVID-19, enrolled during active disease. CDR3s include the opening cysteine and the closing phenylalanine or tryptophan. Fields, in order: CDR3 DNA, CDR3 protein, clone size, D gene, J gene, V gene. The D gene is left open where the match is weak. Rows give clone size only sometimes, using once, few, many, or a class for an expanded clone.

TGTGCCTGGATCCCCCCAGACAGGGGAACTACGAACACTGAAGCTTTCTTT | CAWIPPDRGTTNTEAFF | once | TRBD1 | TRBJ1-1 | TRBV30
TGTGCCAGCAGTCGAGTGACTGAAGCTTTCTTT | CASSRVTEAFF | . | . | TRBJ1-1 | TRBV2
TGCAGCGCCTCCGGGACAGCTTATGGCTACACCTTC | CSASGTAYGYTF | . | TRBD1 | TRBJ1-2 | TRBV29-1
TGTGCCAGCAGCCAAGATTCCGGGGGCACAGATACGCAGTATTTT | CASSQDSGGTDTQYF | . | . | TRBJ2-3 | TRBV3-1/TRBV3-2
TGTGCCAGCAGCCAGGGACAGTCTAATGAAAAACTGTTTTTT | CASSQGQSNEKLFF | . | TRBD1 | TRBJ1-4 | TRBV5-4
TGTGCCAGCGAGGAGGGACAGGGGGGGCACTATGGCTACACCTTC | CASEEGQGGHYGYTF | . | TRBD1 | TRBJ1-2 | TRBV13
TGTGCCAGCAGCTTGGGACTCCTGAACACCGGGGAGCTGTTTTTT | CASSLGLLNTGELFF | . | . | TRBJ2-2 | TRBV7-3
TGCGCCAGCAGCCCTGGGACACAGAGGGGGGAGCTGTTTTTT | CASSPGTQRGELFF | . | . | TRBJ2-2 | TRBV4-3
TGTGCCAGCAGTACCCACAGGGCTGGCTACACCTTC | CASSTHRAGYTF | . | . | TRBJ1-2 | TRBV27
TGTGCCAGCAGCTCCCGGGACAGCGGCACTGAAGCTTTCTTT | CASSSRDSGTEAFF | once | TRBD1 | TRBJ1-1 | TRBV2
TGTGCCTGGAGGGACAGGGGTTCCTACGAGCAGTACTTC | CAWRDRGSYEQYF | . | TRBD1 | TRBJ2-7 | TRBV30
TGTGCCAGCAGCTTAACAGGCAGCGGGGAGACCCAGTACTTC | CASSLTGSGETQYF | . | . | TRBJ2-5 | TRBV7-6
TGTGCCAGCAGTCCCACAGGCTCTGGAAACACCATATATTTT | CASSPTGSGNTIYF | . | . | TRBJ1-3 | TRBV6-6
TGTGCCAGCAGTTTCTCCGGGACAGGGGGCCAGCAGTACTTC | CASSFSGTGGQQYF | . | TRBD1 | TRBJ2-7 | TRBV6-2/TRBV6-3
TGCGCCAGCAGCCCGGGGACTAGCGGGGGCGGGGGCACAGATACGCAGTATTTT | CASSPGTSGGGGTDTQYF | . | TRBD2 | TRBJ2-3 | TRBV5-1
TGTGCCAGCAGCCAAGAAGCAACAGGGCGGTATGGCTACACCTTC | CASSQEATGRYGYTF | . | . | TRBJ1-2 | TRBV14
TGTGCCAGCAGTCCAGGGTCCTATGGCTACACCTTC | CASSPGSYGYTF | . | . | TRBJ1-2 | TRBV25-1
TGTGCCAGCAGCCAAGAGGGTAGCGGGGGATTCTCCTACAATGAGCAGTTCTTC | CASSQEGSGGFSYNEQFF | . | TRBD2 | TRBJ2-1 | TRBV3-1/TRBV3-2
TGCGCCAGCAGCTTGGATTGGGGGCCCCCCTACGAGCAGTACTTC | CASSLDWGPPYEQYF | . | . | TRBJ2-7 | TRBV5-1
TGTGCCAGCAGCAAAGTAATGGGCAGGGGTTATTCACCCCTCCACTTT | CASSKVMGRGYSPLHF | . | . | TRBJ1-6 | TRBV21-1
TGCGCCAGCAGCTGGGGAGGTACTGAAGCTTTCTTT | CASSWGGTEAFF | . | . | TRBJ1-1 | TRBV5-1
TGTGCCAGCAGCTCCCCCAGGGCCGGGGAGCTGTTTTTT | CASSSPRAGELFF | . | . | TRBJ2-2 | TRBV11-3
TGTGCTAGTGGTCCGGGGGGCAGAGGCACAGATACGCAGTATTTT | CASGPGGRGTDTQYF | . | . | TRBJ2-3 | TRBV12-5
TGTGCCAGTAGTCTCCGGACAGGGGATGGCTACACCTTC | CASSLRTGDGYTF | . | TRBD1 | TRBJ1-2 | TRBV19
TGTGCCAGCTCACCACTCTCCCCGGGACAGATTACCTACGAGCAGTACTTC | CASSPLSPGQITYEQYF | . | TRBD1 | TRBJ2-7 | TRBV18
TGTGCCAGCAGCCCCAGGACAGGTTGGACCCAGTACTTC | CASSPRTGWTQYF | . | TRBD1 | TRBJ2-5 | TRBV7-2
TGTGCCAGCAGCCAAAATGCGGACAGGGTTGAAGCTTTCTTT | CASSQNADRVEAFF | . | TRBD1 | TRBJ1-1 | TRBV3-1/TRBV3-2
TGTGCCAGCAGACCTCAGGGGGGAACATACTATGGCTACACCTTC | CASRPQGGTYYGYTF | few | TRBD1 | TRBJ1-2 | TRBV7-9
TGTGCCAGCAGTCACCGGACTAGCGGGAGCTCCTACAATGAGCAGTTCTTC | CASSHRTSGSSYNEQFF | few | TRBD2 | TRBJ2-1 | TRBV6-6
TGTGCCAGCAGCGTATCTAGCGGGGGAGGAGTGTACGAGCAGTACTTC | CASSVSSGGGVYEQYF | . | TRBD2 | TRBJ2-7 | TRBV9
TGTGCCAGCAGTAAGGGACTTGGGGTAGAAGCTTTCTTT | CASSKGLGVEAFF | . | . | TRBJ1-1 | TRBV6-5
TGCGCCAGCAGCCAAGATTTAAACTCCGGGACAGCTAATGAAAAACTGTTTTTT | CASSQDLNSGTANEKLFF | . | TRBD1 | TRBJ1-4 | TRBV4-1
TGTGCCAGCAGCACCCAAGGGGACTACCGTAATGAGCAGTTCTTC | CASSTQGDYRNEQFF | once | TRBD2 | TRBJ2-1 | TRBV9
TGTGCCAGCAGCTGGGGACAGGGTCCCGGAAACACCATATATTTT | CASSWGQGPGNTIYF | . | TRBD1 | TRBJ1-3 | TRBV5-6
TGTGCCAGCAGCCAAGGGACAGGGCCAGCCCAGCCCCAGCATTTT | CASSQGTGPAQPQHF | . | TRBD1 | TRBJ1-5 | TRBV3-1/TRBV3-2
TGCGCCAGCAGCTTGTCGGGACAGGGGGGTAGAGCTGGGCAGTACTTC | CASSLSGQGGRAGQYF | . | TRBD1 | TRBJ2-7 | TRBV5-1
TGTGCCAGCTCACCACCCTCGGACTTGCCGTTCACAGATACGCAGTATTTT | CASSPPSDLPFTDTQYF | . | . | TRBJ2-3 | TRBV18
TGTGCCAGCTGGACAGGGAATCAGCCCCAGCATTTT | CASWTGNQPQHF | . | TRBD1 | TRBJ1-5 | TRBV28
TGTGCCAGCGGGGGCAGAGAAAAAACTAGCGGCACGCTGTTTTTT | CASGGREKTSGTLFF | . | TRBD2 | TRBJ2-2 | TRBV27
TGTGCCAGCAGCTTAGAGACTAGCGGGGGGGCACACACAGATACGCAGTATTTT | CASSLETSGGAHTDTQYF | few | TRBD2 | TRBJ2-3 | TRBV7-9
TGTGCCACCAGTGATCCTCTAGAGACCCAGTACTTC | CATSDPLETQYF | . | . | TRBJ2-5 | TRBV24-1
TGTGCCAGCAGACCGATTAGGGGGCAGGTGAATCAGCCCCAGCATTTT | CASRPIRGQVNQPQHF | once | TRBD1 | TRBJ1-5 | TRBV28
TGTGCCATCAGAACAGAGAAAAGCTCCTACGAGCAGTACTTC | CAIRTEKSSYEQYF | . | . | TRBJ2-7 | TRBV10-3
TGTGCCAGCAGTTACTCTCTGAGGGGGGAGACCCAGTACTTC | CASSYSLRGETQYF | few | . | TRBJ2-5 | TRBV6-5
TGTGCCAGCAACGCGGGACAGGGGGAGCTGTTTTTT | CASNAGQGELFF | few | . | TRBJ2-2 | TRBV7-3
TGTGCCAGCAGCCACAACAGGGACCCTTTAACAGATACGCAGTATTTT | CASSHNRDPLTDTQYF | once | . | TRBJ2-3 | TRBV5-4
TGTGCCACCAGTGAGGCGGGACTCCAAGAGCAGTTCTTC | CATSEAGLQEQFF | . | . | TRBJ2-1 | TRBV24-1
TGCGCCAGCAGCCAAGGAGCAGGGGCGAACGGCTACACCTTC | CASSQGAGANGYTF | once | . | TRBJ1-2 | TRBV4-1
TGTGCCAGTACAGGGGGGTCCTTTGGCTACACCTTC | CASTGGSFGYTF | . | TRBD1 | TRBJ1-2 | TRBV19
TGCGCCAGCAGCCTACCCACAGGGGGCGTGGGTGAGACCCAGTACTTC | CASSLPTGGVGETQYF | . | TRBD1 | TRBJ2-5 | TRBV4-1
TGCGCCAGCAGCTTGGGATTAGCGGGGGCCCTCCCAGATACGCAGTATTTT | CASSLGLAGALPDTQYF | . | TRBD2 | TRBJ2-3 | TRBV5-1
TGTGCCAGCAGCCTGAGTACGCTTGAAGCTTTCTTT | CASSLSTLEAFF | . | . | TRBJ1-1 | TRBV13
TGCGCCAGCAGCCGTGTCTTCGGGACAGGAGTTGAAAAACTGTTTTTT | CASSRVFGTGVEKLFF | . | TRBD1 | TRBJ1-4 | TRBV4-1
TGTGCCAGCAGTTACGGGGGGGCGTTGGTTGGCACTGAAGCTTTCTTT | CASSYGGALVGTEAFF | . | . | TRBJ1-1 | TRBV6-2/TRBV6-3